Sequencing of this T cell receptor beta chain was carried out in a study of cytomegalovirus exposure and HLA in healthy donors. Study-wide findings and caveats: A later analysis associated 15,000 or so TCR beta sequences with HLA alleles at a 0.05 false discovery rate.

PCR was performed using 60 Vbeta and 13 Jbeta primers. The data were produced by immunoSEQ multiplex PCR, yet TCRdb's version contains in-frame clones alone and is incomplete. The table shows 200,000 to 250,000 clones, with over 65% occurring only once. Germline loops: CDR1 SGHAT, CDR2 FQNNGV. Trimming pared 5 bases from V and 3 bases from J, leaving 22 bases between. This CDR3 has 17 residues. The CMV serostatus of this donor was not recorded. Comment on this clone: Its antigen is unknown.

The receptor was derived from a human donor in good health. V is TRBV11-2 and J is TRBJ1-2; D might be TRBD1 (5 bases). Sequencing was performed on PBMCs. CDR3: CASSRRGGIGGDYGYTF. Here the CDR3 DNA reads TGTGCCAGCAGCCGACGCGGGGGGATCGGAGGGGACTATGGCTACACCTTC.